This T cell receptor beta chain appears in the sequencing data of a study of blood T cell repertoires in COVID-19. Turning to the study itself: Samples representing acute and convalescent COVID-19 were sourced from the United States, Italy and Spain. Sources were T cells, B-cell-depleted T cells, or PBMCs; the material itself was cDNA or gDNA.

Original methodology: Amplification of reference gene primers was used by the study to estimate nucleated cell counts. Profiling relied on immunoSEQ multiplex PCR, and the TCRdb table lists in-frame clones only, not all of them. The DNA was the basis for D and trimming; V, J and clone size are from that table. The sample lists about 220,000 clones, under 90% occurring once. The CDR3 spans 16 residues. V shed 4 bases and J 1 base; nucleotides not matched to a gene: 5. Looked up from germline, CDR1 is SGHAT and CDR2 is FQNNGV. Sequences were obtained from peripheral blood. This chain uses TRBV11-2 with TRBJ2-1; 9 bases fit TRBD2. The sequence was obtained from a woman between 55 and 75 years old who had recovered from COVID-19. The CDR3 loop reads CASSYLAGESYNEQFF. The CDR3 region has the DNA TGTGCCAGCAGCTACTTAGCGGGGGAGTCCTACAATGAGCAGTTCTTC. Combining the CDR3 with reference TRBV11-2 and TRBJ2-1 gives the whole variable domain EAGVAQSPRYKIIEKRQSVAFWCNPISGHATLYWYQQILGQGPKLLIQFQNNGVVDDSQLPKDRFSAERLKGVDSTLKIQPAKLEDSAVYLCASSYLAGESYNEQFFGPGTRLTVL.